The 20 T cell receptor beta chains below were found in one sample sequenced in a study of blood T cell repertoires in COVID-19. Profiled with immunoSEQ multiplex PCR; TCRdb holds only in-frame clones, not every one. The sample yields roughly 240,000 clones, 85% seen once. Sequencing input: peripheral blood. These receptors all stem from a man aged 45 to 65 with COVID-19, enrolled during active disease.

The rearrangement joins TRBV18 to TRBJ2-7, with 11 bases identical to TRBD1. The CDR3 covers 14 residues. Germline V gene data show CDR1 as KGHSH and CDR2 as LQKENI. V was pared by 2 bases and J by 5 bases, with 2 bases of the junction left unmatched. Here the CDR3 reads CASSPGTGGNEQYF. The CDR3 DNA sequence: TGTGCCAGCTCACCAGGGACAGGGGGTAACGAGCAGTACTTC. The whole variable domain, filled in from reference TRBV18 and TRBJ2-7, reads NAGVMQNPRHLVRRRGQEARLRCSPMKGHSHVYWYRQLPEEGLKFMVYLQKENIIDESGMPKERFSAEFPKEGPSILRIQQVVRGDSAAYFCASSPGTGGNEQYFGPGTRLTVT.

The chain uses TRBV7-3 and TRBJ1-6, with D tentatively TRBD1 (6 bases). CDR1 is SGHTA, CDR2 FQGTGA, per germline. The CDR3 extends over 15 amino acids. V lost 5 bases and J 4 bases, leaving 12 bases between the germline ends. CDR3: CASSADRSYNSPLHF. The CDR3 bases are TGTGCCAGCAGCGCGGACAGATCTTATAATTCACCCCTCCACTTT.

V is TRBV7-9 and J is TRBJ1-5; D is perhaps TRBD1 (6 bases). CDR1 and CDR2 (germline): SEHNR, FQNEAQ (reference sequence). Trimming pared 1 base from V and 3 bases from J, leaving 10 bases between. The length of the CDR3 is 15 residues. This CDR3 is CASSLEQGVNQPQHF. The CDR3 DNA follows: TGTGCCAGCAGCTTAGAACAGGGAGTCAATCAGCCCCAGCATTTT.

The chain employs TRBV5-1 and TRBJ2-3; 9 nucleotides line up with TRBD2. There are 16 residues in the CDR3. Germline-derived CDR1 and CDR2 are SGHRS and YFSETQ. The V and J ends lost 5 bases and 1 base, in that order; junction bases with no gene match: 8. The CDR3 DNA reads TGCGCCAGCAGTCCACCCATAGCGGGGGGCACAGATACGCAGTATTTT. This codes for CASSPPIAGGTDTQYF.

The rearrangement uses TRBV30 and TRBJ2-7; D is possibly TRBD2 (5 bases). CDR3 length: 13 residues. Germline V lookup: CDR1 GTSNPN, CDR2 SVGIG (reference sequence). V lost 0 bases and J 2 bases, leaving 8 bases between the germline ends. In nucleotides, the CDR3 is TGTGCCTGGAGTGTAGGAGGAACCTACGAGCAGTACTTC. Its translation: CAWSVGGTYEQYF.

V is TRBV14 and J is TRBJ1-2; D may be TRBD1 (5 bases). The CDR3 covers 12 residues. Trimming pared 2 bases from V and 8 bases from J, leaving 9 bases between. CDR1 and CDR2 (germline): SGHDN, FVKESK. The CDR3 coding sequence is TGTGCCAGCAGCCAATCCCAGGGAGGCTACACCTTC. Translation gives CASSQSQGGYTF.

V usage is TRBV11-2 and J usage is TRBJ2-3; D is perhaps TRBD2 (6 bases). CDR3 length equals 17 residues. V shed 0 bases and J shed 2 bases, with 15 bases lying between them. Germline CDR1 SGHAT, CDR2 FQNNGV. CDR3 nucleotides: TGTGCCAGCAGCTTAGAACCCTCGGGACTTCACACAGATACGCAGTATTTT. It translates to CASSLEPSGLHTDTQYF.

The chain is built from TRBV6-2 or TRBV6-3 and TRBJ2-7; unclear D gene. Germline-derived CDR1 and CDR2 are MNHEY and SVGEGT. V was clipped by 4 bases and J by 5 bases, with 15 bases between them. CDR3 length: 14 amino acids. CDR3 in DNA: TGTGCCAGCAGTTGGTCAGGAATTCCTAACGAGCAGTACTTC. Residues: CASSWSGIPNEQYF.

This chain uses TRBV5-1 with TRBJ1-2; weak D call: TRBD1 (5 bases). The CDR3 totals 12 residues. Trimming removed 4 bases at V and 12 bases at J, with 16 bases between. CDR1 is SGHRS and CDR2 is YFSETQ in the germline V gene. The CDR3 DNA follows: TGCGCCAGCAGCCTACCGGGGGGGATCCACACCTTC. Translation gives CASSLPGGIHTF.

This clone was recorded many times. The J gene is TRBJ2-2, the V gene TRBV5-1; D is perhaps TRBD1 (6 bases). Trimming stripped 0 bases from V and 7 bases from J, with 16 bases between. The germline CDR1 and CDR2 sequences are SGHRS and YFSETQ. The CDR3 totals 16 residues. The CDR3 DNA reads as TGCGCCAGCAGCTTGGACAGGGCACCCACACGCGGGGAGCTGTTTTTT. Translation gives CASSLDRAPTRGELFF.

This clone was seen once. This sequence joins TRBV7-8 and TRBJ1-5, with 7 bases that match TRBD1. Germline V CDR1 and CDR2: SGHVS, FQNEAQ. V lost 5 bases to trimming and J lost 2 bases; unmatched junction nucleotides: 6. The CDR3 length is 15 residues. CDR3 nucleotide sequence: TGTGCCAGCAGCCATTACAGGGGCGGCAATCAGCCCCAGCATTTT. Translation gives CASSHYRGGNQPQHF.

The DNA of the CDR3 is TGTGCCAGCAGCCAAGATAATGGAGATTTAGCCTACGAGCAGTACTTC. Translation: CASSQDNGDLAYEQYF. This chain links TRBV4-2 with TRBJ2-7; D remains unclear. Between the trimmed V and J ends, which lost 0 bases and 2 bases, there was a span of 14 bases. The CDR3 extends over 16 amino acids. Germline values: CDR1 LGHNA, CDR2 YNFKEQ.

The chain has TRBV6-2 or TRBV6-3 and TRBJ2-5, with TRBD2 as a possible D gene (6 bases). CDR1 and CDR2 from the germline V gene are MNHEY and SVGEGT. V was shortened by 5 bases and J by 5 bases, with 18 bases between the two germline ends. This CDR3 is 15 amino acids long. The CDR3 region is CASSDRGGEWETQYF. In DNA form, the CDR3 reads TGTGCCAGCAGTGACCGCGGCGGGGAGTGGGAGACCCAGTACTTC.

V usage is TRBV6-5 and J usage is TRBJ1-1, with D uncertain. There are 12 residues in the CDR3. The germline gives CDR1 MNHEY, CDR2 SVGAGI. With 6 bases removed from V and 3 bases from J, the gap between germline ends came to 8 bases. The CDR3 here is CASSGWDTEAFF. DNA for the CDR3: TGTGCCAGCAGCGGGTGGGACACTGAAGCTTTCTTT.

This clone was recorded a few times. The chain carries TRBV13 and TRBJ1-2, with 7 nucleotides matching TRBD1. This CDR3 region has 14 residues. Germline trimming cut 0 bases from V and 8 bases from J; bases unmatched to any gene: 6. Per the germline V gene, CDR1 is PRHDT and CDR2 is FYEKMQ (reference sequence). CDR3 nucleotide sequence: TGTGCCAGCAGCTTAGGGACAGGGTTCGGGGGCTACACCTTC. As protein: CASSLGTGFGGYTF.

The chain links TRBV30 to TRBJ1-5; no clear D gene. This CDR3 region has 14 residues. Germline V CDR1 and CDR2: GTSNPN, SVGIG (reference sequence). The V end lost 4 bases, the J end lost 4 bases, and 14 bases lay between the germline ends. The CDR3 nucleotides are TGTGCCTGGACCCCCCAACTCCTAAATCAGCCCCAGCATTTT. Protein product: CAWTPQLLNQPQHF.

In this sample, this clone turned up once. The J gene is TRBJ2-7, the V gene TRBV13; possibly TRBD2 for D (6 bases). The CDR3 is 14 amino acids. V lost 5 bases to trimming and J lost 1 base, with 12 bases between them. The germline V gene has CDR1 PRHDT and CDR2 FYEKMQ (reference sequence). CDR3 in DNA: TGTGCCAGCAGCCGGCGGGGAGAATCCTACGAGCAGTACTTC. This sequence encodes CASSRRGESYEQYF. The full variable domain, its missing parts supplied by reference TRBV13 and TRBJ2-7, is AAGVIQSPRHLIKEKRETATLKCYPIPRHDTVYWYQQGPGQDPQFLISFYEKMQSDKGSIPDRFSAQQFSDYHSELNMSSLELGDSALYFCASSRRGESYEQYFGPGTRLTVT.

The genes are TRBV5-1 and TRBJ2-3, with 8 positions matching TRBD1. The CDR3 is 16 residues long. CDR1 is SGHRS and CDR2 is YFSETQ in the germline V gene. After removal of 3 bases from V and 1 base from J, the junction contained 7 bases not matched to a gene. CDR3 bases: TGCGCCAGCAGCTCCCTTGGACAGGGCCGCACAGATACGCAGTATTTT. The encoded protein is CASSSLGQGRTDTQYF. The full variable domain, completed using reference TRBV5-1 and TRBJ2-3, is KAGVTQTPRYLIKTRGQQVTLSCSPISGHRSVSWYQQTPGQGLQFLFEYFSETQRNKGNFPGRFSGRQFSNSRSEMNVSTLELGDSALYLCASSSLGQGRTDTQYFGPGTRLTVL.

The genes are TRBV6-6 and TRBJ1-2; unclear D gene. The germline CDR1 and CDR2 sequences are MNHNY and SVGAGI (reference sequence). The CDR3 totals 14 residues. Trimming removed 7 bases at V and 2 bases at J, with 14 bases between. CDR3 bases: TGTGCCAGCACTAAACCGGCGGAGAACTATGGCTACACCTTC. Translation: CASTKPAENYGYTF.

A single count supports this clone. The chain uses TRBV7-2 and TRBJ1-1; maybe TRBD1 (5 bases). The ends were cut back, 5 bases at V and 7 bases at J, with 14 bases in the middle. Germline V lookup: CDR1 SGHTA, CDR2 FQGNSA. CDR3 length: 13 residues. CDR3 sequence: CASSTRQYLEAFF. Here the CDR3 DNA reads TGTGCCAGCAGCACCCGACAGTACCTTGAAGCTTTCTTT.